This T cell receptor beta chain was observed in a study of blood T cell repertoires in COVID-19 (dated by TCRdb to between 2020 and 2021). Regarding the study in general: Samples covering the acute and convalescent phases of COVID-19 were provided by collaborators in the United States, Italy and Spain. The prospective study material was composed of cDNA or gDNA derived from T cells, B-cell-depleted T cells, or PBMCs. The dataset comprised deeply sampled blood TCRbeta repertoires from subjects exposed to, actively infected with, or recovered from COVID-19. A freely available public database, intended as a resource for researchers studying the immune response to SARS-CoV-2, is where the repertoires were released. Samples were obtained from the ongoing ImmuneRACE study (first 160 participants) and from about 1,300 subjects provided by 6 global collaborators. The sample metadata nearly always contained a de-identified subject ID, COVID-19 status, age in years and sex. Where available, HLA class I and class II types were obtained from metadata supplied by the sample provider rather than from assay-based typing.

General conclusions and limits of the study: The quantity of clinical and demographic metadata differed by source and by participant and was supplied without curation.

Clipping removes 5 bases from V and 0 bases from J, with 13 as the unmatched junction base count. The germline V gene supplies CDR1 LGHNA and CDR2 YNFKEQ. The CDR3 has 17 amino acids, counting the end cysteine and phenylalanine. Here the CDR3 DNA is all that survives: 51 bases in frame from base 1. In the case of this clone: Its cognate antigen has yet to be identified. The record has no base qualities; no much larger clone is one base away.

TCRbeta CDR3 regions were amplified from genomic DNA by means of the immunoSEQ Assay, a bias-controlled multiplex PCR. The paper's data handling went like this. Nucleated cell counts per sample were estimated from amplification of reference gene primers within the assay. To quantify the absolute abundance of each unique TCRbeta CDR3 rearrangement, sequence reads were collapsed and filtered. Productive Simpson clonality was computed per sample as the square root of Simpson's diversity index over productive rearrangements. Here the immuneACCESS table is served through TCRdb, limited to in-frame sequences with V and J called. Missing clones are a known gap in these copies; in checked studies unresolved V genes cover under half, and the rest lacks a known reason. From that table come the V and J calls and clone size; the DNA was used to work out D and trimming. The sample table holds 150,000 to 200,000 clones, of which about 88% were seen once. Under 0.85% of the sample rests with the top ten.

In the prospective study, participants were roughly 18 to 95 years old, resided in about two dozen geographic areas of the United States, and were enrolled through a virtual design. In the prospective study, cohorts were assigned on the basis of participant-reported clinical history obtained from a screening survey and a study questionnaire. For ImmuneRACE Cohort 3, a participant was defined as recovered based on two consecutive negative NP/OP PCR tests, clearance by a healthcare professional, or resolution of symptoms. In the prospective study, mobile phlebotomists collected whole blood, serum and a nasopharyngeal or oropharyngeal swab from each participant. Prospective study participants could optionally give additional blood draws and questionnaires over an approximately 2-month period. Prospective study blood samples were shipped either frozen or at room temperature before DNA extraction.

Material for sequencing was PBMCs or T cells enriched from blood (not recorded which). This TCR derives from a woman between 18 and 30 years old who had recovered from COVID-19. Recombination linked TRBV4-2 to TRBJ2-7; 7 middle bases align to TRBD1. CDR3 loop: CASSNRQGRSSSYEQYF. The nucleotide sequence is given as TGTGCCAGCAGCAACCGACAGGGAAGGTCGAGCTCCTACGAGCAGTACTTC.